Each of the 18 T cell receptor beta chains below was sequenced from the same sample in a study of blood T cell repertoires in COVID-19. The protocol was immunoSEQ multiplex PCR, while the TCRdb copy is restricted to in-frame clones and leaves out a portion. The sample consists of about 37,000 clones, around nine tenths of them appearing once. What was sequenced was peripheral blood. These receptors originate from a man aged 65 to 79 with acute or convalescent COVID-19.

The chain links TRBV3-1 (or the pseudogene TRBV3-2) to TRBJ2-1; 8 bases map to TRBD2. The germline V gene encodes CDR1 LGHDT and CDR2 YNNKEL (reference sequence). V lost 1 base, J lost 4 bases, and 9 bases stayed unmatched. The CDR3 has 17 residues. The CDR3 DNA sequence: TGTGCCAGCAGCCAAGGGGTTCGCCGGGGGGGATACAATGAGCAGTTCTTC. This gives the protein CASSQGVRRGGYNEQFF.

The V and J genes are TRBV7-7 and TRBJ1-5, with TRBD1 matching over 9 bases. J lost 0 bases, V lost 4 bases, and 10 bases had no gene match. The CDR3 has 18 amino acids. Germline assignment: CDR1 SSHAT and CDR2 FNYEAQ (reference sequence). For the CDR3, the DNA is TGTGCCAGCAGCTCGGCAGGACAGGGGATTAATAGCAATCAGCCCCAGCATTTT. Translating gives CASSSAGQGINSNQPQHF.

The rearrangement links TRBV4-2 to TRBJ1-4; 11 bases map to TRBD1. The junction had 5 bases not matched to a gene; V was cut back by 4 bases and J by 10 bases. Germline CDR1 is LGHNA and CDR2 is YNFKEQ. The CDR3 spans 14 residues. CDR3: CASSLDRGRGKLFF. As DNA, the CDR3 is TGTGCCAGCAGCCTGGACAGGGGGCGCGGAAAACTGTTTTTT.

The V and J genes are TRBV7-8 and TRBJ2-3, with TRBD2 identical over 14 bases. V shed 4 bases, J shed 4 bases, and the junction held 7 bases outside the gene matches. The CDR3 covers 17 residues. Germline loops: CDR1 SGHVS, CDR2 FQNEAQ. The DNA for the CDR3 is TGTGCCAGCAGCTGGACTAGCGGGAGGTATGAGGCAGATACGCAGTATTTT. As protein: CASSWTSGRYEADTQYF.

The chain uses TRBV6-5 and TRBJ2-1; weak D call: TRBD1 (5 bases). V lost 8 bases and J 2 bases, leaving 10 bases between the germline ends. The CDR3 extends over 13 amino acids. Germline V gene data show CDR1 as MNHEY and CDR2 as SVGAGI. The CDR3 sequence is CASWQGTYNEQFF. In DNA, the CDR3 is TGTGCCAGCTGGCAGGGCACCTACAATGAGCAGTTCTTC.

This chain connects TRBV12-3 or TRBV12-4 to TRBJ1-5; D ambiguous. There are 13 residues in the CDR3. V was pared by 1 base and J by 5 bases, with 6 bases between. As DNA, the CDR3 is TGTGCCAGCAGTTTAGGCCGAGATCAGCCCCAGCATTTT. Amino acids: CASSLGRDQPQHF.

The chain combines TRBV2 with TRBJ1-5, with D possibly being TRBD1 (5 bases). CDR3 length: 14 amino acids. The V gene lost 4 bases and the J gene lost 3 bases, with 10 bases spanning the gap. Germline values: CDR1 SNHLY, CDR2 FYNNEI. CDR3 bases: TGTGCCAGCAGTGGCCAGGGCAACAATCAGCCCCAGCATTTT. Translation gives CASSGQGNNQPQHF.

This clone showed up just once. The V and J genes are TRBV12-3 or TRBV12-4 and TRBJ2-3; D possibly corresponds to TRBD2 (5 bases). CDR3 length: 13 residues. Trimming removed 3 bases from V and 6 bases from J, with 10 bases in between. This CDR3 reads CASSFGGVDTQYF. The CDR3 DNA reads TGTGCCAGCAGTTTCGGAGGCGTTGATACGCAGTATTTT.

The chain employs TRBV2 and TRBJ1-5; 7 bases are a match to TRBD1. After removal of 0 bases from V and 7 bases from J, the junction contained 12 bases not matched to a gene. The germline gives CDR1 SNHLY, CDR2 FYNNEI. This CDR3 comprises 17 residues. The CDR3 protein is CASSEALPRQGWQPQHF. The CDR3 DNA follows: TGTGCCAGCAGTGAAGCCCTGCCGAGACAGGGCTGGCAGCCCCAGCATTTT.

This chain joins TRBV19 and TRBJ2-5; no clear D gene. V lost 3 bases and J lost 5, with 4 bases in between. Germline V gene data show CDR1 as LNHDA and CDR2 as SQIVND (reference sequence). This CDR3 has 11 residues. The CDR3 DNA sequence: TGTGCCAGTAGTATGAGGGAGACCCAGTACTTC. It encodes CASSMRETQYF.

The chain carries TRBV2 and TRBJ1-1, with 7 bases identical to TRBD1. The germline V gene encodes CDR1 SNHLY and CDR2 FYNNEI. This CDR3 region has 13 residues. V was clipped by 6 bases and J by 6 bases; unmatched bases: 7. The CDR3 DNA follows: TGTGCCAGCAGCGGACAGGCGGTTCCTGAAGCTTTCTTT. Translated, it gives CASSGQAVPEAFF. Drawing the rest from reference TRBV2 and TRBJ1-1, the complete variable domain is EPEVTQTPSHQVTQMGQEVILRCVPISNHLYFYWYRQILGQKVEFLVSFYNNEISEKSEIFDDQFSVERPDGSNFTLKIRSTKLEDSAMYFCASSGQAVPEAFFGQGTRLTVV.

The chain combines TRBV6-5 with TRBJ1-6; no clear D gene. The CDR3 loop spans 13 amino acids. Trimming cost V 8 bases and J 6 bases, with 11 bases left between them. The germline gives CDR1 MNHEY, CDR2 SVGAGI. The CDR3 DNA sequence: TGTGCCAGCGCGGGCAACTTTAATTCACCCCTCCACTTT. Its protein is CASAGNFNSPLHF.

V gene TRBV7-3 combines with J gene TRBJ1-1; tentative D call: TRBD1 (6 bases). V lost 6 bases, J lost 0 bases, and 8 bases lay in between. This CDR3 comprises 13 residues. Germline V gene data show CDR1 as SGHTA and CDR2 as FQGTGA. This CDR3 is CASSQGMNTEAFF. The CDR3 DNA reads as TGTGCCAGCAGTCAGGGGATGAACACTGAAGCTTTCTTT.

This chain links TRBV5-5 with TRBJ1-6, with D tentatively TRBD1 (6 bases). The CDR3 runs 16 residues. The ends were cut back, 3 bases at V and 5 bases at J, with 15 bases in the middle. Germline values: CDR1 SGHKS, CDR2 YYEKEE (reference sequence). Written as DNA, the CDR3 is TGTGCCAGCAGCTCCGGGCTCACAGGGAATAATTCACCCCTCCACTTT. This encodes CASSSGLTGNNSPLHF.

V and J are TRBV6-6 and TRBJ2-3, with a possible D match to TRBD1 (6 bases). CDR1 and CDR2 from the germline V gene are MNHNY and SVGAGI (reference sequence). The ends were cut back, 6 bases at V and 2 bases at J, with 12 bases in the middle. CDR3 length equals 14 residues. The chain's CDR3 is CASRPGQITDTQYF. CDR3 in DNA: TGTGCCAGCAGGCCGGGACAAATCACAGATACGCAGTATTTT.

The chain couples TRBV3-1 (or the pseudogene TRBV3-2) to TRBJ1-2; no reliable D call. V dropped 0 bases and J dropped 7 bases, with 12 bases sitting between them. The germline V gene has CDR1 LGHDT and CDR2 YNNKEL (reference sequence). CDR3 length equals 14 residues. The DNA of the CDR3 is TGTGCCAGCAGCCAAGAAGGAGTCAATGCTGGCTACACCTTC. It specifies CASSQEGVNAGYTF.

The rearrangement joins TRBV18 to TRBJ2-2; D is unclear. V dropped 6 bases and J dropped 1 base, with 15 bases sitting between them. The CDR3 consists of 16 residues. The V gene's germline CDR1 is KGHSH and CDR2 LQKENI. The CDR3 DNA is TGTGCCAGCTCCCCGAACACGATCCAGAACACCGGGGAGCTGTTTTTT. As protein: CASSPNTIQNTGELFF.

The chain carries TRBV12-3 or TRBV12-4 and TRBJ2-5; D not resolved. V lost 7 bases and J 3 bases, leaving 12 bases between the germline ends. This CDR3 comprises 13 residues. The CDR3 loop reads CASNLRSEETQYF. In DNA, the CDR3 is TGTGCCAGCAACCTTAGGAGCGAAGAGACCCAGTACTTC.